This TCR beta chain was retrieved from a study of blood T cell repertoires in COVID-19. Study-level background: Donors in the United States, Italy and Spain gave samples during acute or convalescent COVID-19.

The CDR3 runs 16 residues. Deletions cut 6 bases from V and 3 bases from J, with 19 bases between. CDR1 is MNHEY and CDR2 is SMNVEV in the germline V gene (reference sequence). Original processing notes: Amplification with reference gene primers provided the estimates of nucleated cell counts. Sequencing used immunoSEQ multiplex PCR; TCRdb keeps in-frame clones, though not all of them. The D gene and trimming were derived from the DNA, and the V and J assignments and clone size from that table. The sample yields under 50,000 clones, over 80% seen once. This clone has a handful of counts. The sequencing input was peripheral blood. The TCR sequence derives from a human donor in a cohort sampled during active COVID-19. The chain has TRBV27 and TRBJ2-3, with D possibly TRBD1 on 6 matching bases. The CDR3 DNA follows: TGTGCCAGCAGCCCTCAGGGGTGGGGCACGACAGATACGCAGTATTTT. Protein product: CASSPQGWGTTDTQYF.